Listed here is a single T cell receptor beta chain. Its antigen is not known. This sample was included in a study of T cell responses to AZD1222 COVID-19 vaccine. Sequencing used immunoSEQ multiplex PCR; TCRdb keeps in-frame clones, though not all of them. This sample carries 150,000 to 200,000 clones, 85% to 90% of them seen once, and the ten largest clones take under 14%. Overall study results and limits: The reported proportion of spike-specific TCRs targeting unmutated variant regions was nearly half. No repertoire was sampled before or during the peak T cell response, only after it. Just a handful of AZD1222 recipients were seropositive at baseline.

The sequence was obtained from an adult who received the AZD1222 COVID-19 vaccine. The sequences come from peripheral blood, collected 28 days after the second AZD1222 dose.

The CDR3 bases are TGTGCCAGTAGCGGGGGGCGCACAGATACGCAGTATTTT. It yields the protein CASSGGRTDTQYF. The chain is built from TRBV19 and TRBJ2-3; weak D call: TRBD2 (7 bases). This CDR3 has 13 amino acids. The V gene lost 6 bases and the J gene lost 1 base, with 8 bases spanning the gap. Germline V gives CDR1 LNHDA, CDR2 SQIVND (reference sequence).